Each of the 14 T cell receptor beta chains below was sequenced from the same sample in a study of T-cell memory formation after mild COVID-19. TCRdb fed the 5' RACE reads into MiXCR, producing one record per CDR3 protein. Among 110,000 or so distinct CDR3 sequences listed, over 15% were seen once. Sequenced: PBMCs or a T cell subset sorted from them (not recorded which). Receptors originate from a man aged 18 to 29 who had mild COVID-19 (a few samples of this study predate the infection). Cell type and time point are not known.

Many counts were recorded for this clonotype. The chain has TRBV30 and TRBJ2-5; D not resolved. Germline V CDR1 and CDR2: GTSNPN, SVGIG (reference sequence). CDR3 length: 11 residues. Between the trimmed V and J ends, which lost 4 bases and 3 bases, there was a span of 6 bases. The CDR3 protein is CAWNQEETQYF. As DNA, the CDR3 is TGTGCCTGGAATCAGGAAGAGACCCAGTACTTC.

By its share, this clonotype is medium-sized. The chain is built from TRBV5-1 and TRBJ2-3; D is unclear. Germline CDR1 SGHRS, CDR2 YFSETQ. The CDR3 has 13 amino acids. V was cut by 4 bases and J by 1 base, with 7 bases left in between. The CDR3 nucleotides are TGCGCCAGCAGCCCCGACCGCACAGATACGCAGTATTTT. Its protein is CASSPDRTDTQYF.

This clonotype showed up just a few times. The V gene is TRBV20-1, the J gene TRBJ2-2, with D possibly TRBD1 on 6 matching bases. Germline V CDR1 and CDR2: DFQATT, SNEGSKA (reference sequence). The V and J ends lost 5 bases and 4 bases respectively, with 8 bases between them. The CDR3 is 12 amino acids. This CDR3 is CSAARGTGELFF. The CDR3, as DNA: TGCAGTGCTGCCAGGGGCACCGGGGAGCTGTTTTTT.

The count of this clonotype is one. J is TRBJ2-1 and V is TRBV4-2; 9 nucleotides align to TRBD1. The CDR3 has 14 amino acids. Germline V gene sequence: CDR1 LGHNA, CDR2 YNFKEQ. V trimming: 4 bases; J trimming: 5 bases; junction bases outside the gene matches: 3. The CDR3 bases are TGTGCCAGCAGCCTAGGGACAGGGAACAATGAGCAGTTCTTC. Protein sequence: CASSLGTGNNEQFF.

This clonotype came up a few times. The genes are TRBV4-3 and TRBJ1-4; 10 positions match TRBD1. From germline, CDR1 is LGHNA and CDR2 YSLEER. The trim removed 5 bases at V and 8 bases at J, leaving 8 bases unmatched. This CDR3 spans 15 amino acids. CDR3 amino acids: CASSVGTGEEEKLFF. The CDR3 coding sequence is TGCGCCAGCAGCGTCGGGACAGGGGAGGAGGAAAAACTGTTTTTT.

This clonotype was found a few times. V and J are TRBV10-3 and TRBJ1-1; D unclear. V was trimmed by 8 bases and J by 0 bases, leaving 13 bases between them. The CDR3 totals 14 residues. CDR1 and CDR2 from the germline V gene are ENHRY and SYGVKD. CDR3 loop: CAISKEAMNTEAFF. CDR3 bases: TGTGCCATCTCAAAGGAGGCTATGAACACTGAAGCTTTCTTT.

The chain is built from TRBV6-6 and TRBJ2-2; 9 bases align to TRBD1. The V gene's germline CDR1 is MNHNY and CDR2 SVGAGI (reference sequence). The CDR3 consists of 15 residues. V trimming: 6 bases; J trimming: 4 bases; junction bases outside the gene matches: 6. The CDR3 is CASRGGQGGTGELFF. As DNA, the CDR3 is TGTGCCAGCAGAGGGGGACAGGGTGGCACCGGGGAGCTGTTTTTT.

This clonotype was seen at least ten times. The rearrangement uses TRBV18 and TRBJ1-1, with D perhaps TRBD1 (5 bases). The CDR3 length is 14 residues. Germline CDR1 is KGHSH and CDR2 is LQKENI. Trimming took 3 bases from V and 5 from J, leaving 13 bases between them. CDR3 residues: CASSPSRGGTEAFF. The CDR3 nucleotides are TGTGCCAGCTCACCTTCTAGGGGCGGGACTGAAGCTTTCTTT.

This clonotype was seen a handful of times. The CDR3 is CASSSGRTSGANVLTF. The CDR3 nucleotides are TGTGCCAGCAGCTCGGGGCGGACTTCTGGGGCCAACGTCCTGACTTTC. The chain uses TRBV7-6 and TRBJ2-6; D could derive from TRBD1 or TRBD2 (5 bases each). CDR3 length: 16 residues. In germline, CDR1 is SGHVS, CDR2 FNYEAQ. V lost 4 bases and J 1 base, leaving 11 bases between the germline ends.

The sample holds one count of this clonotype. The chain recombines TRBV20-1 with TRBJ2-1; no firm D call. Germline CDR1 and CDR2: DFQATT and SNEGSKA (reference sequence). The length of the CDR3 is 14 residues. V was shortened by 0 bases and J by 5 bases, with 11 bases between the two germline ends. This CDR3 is CSARDLGSHNEQFF. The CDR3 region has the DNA TGCAGTGCTAGAGATCTGGGGTCCCACAATGAGCAGTTCTTC.

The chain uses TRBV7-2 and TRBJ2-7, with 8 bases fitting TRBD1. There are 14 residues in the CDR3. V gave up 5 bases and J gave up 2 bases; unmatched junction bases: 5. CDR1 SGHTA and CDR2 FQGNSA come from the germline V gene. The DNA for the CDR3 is TGTGCCAGCAGCCTCGACAGGGGCCCCTACGAGCAGTACGTC. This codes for CASSLDRGPYEQYV.

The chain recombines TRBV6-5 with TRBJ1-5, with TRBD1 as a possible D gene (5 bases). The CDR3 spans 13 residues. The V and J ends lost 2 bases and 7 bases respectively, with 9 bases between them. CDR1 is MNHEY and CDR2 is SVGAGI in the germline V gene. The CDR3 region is CASSYGGGQPQHF. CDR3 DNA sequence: TGTGCCAGCAGTTACGGGGGGGGACAGCCCCAGCATTTT.

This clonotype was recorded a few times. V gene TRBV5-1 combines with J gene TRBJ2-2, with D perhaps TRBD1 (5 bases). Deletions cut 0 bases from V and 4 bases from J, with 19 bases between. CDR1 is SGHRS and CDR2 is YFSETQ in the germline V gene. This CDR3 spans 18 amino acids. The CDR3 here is CASSLVADRRSLTGELFF. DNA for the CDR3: TGCGCCAGCAGCTTGGTAGCCGACAGACGGTCACTCACCGGGGAGCTGTTTTTT.

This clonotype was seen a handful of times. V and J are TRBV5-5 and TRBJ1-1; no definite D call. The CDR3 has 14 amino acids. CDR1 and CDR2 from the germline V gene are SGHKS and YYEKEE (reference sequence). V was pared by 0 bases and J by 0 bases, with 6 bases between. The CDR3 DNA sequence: TGTGCCAGCAGCTTGGCGACCATGAACACTGAAGCTTTCTTT. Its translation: CASSLATMNTEAFF.